A single sample gave rise to the 3 T cell receptor beta chains below, sequenced in a study of beta chain features in type 1 diabetes. Findings and limits, study-wide: Researchers report that Type 1 diabetes patients had moderately but significantly shorter TCRB CDR3s across all four CD4+ subsets.

Antigens for these TCRs are unknown. Isolated RNA was reverse transcribed in full, so expressed TCRB transcripts were sequenced. Profiled with immunoSEQ multiplex PCR; TCRdb holds only in-frame clones, not every one. The sample consists of about 660,000 clones, 11% to 15% of them appearing once. Sequencing input: naive CD4+ T cells from blood. These receptors were obtained from a man aged 18-30 years with type 1 diabetes.

The chain's CDR3 is CASSTGQRGEKLFF. The CDR3 region has the DNA TGTGCCAGCAGTACGGGACAGAGAGGAGAAAAACTGTTTTTT. The V gene is TRBV2, the J gene TRBJ1-4; 7 bases map to TRBD1. Germline loops: CDR1 SNHLY, CDR2 FYNNEI. V lost 5 bases to trimming and J lost 8 bases; unmatched junction nucleotides: 8. The CDR3 has 14 residues.

This clone was recorded a few times. The chain couples TRBV11-2 to TRBJ1-2; D call uncertain. Germline lookup yields CDR1 SGHAT and CDR2 FQNNGV. CDR3 length: 12 residues. Trimming shortened V by 1 base and J by 10 bases, and 10 bases separated the two germline ends. DNA for the CDR3: TGTGCCAGCAGCTTAGGGCAGGCTCTCTACACCTTC. This codes for CASSLGQALYTF.

This chain links TRBV6-1 with TRBJ2-7, with D uncertain. This CDR3 is built from 11 residues. Trimming took 6 bases from V and 2 from J, leaving 5 bases between them. CDR1 is MNHNS and CDR2 is SASEGT in the germline V gene. The CDR3 here is CASSPAYEQYF. The CDR3 DNA reads TGTGCCAGCAGCCCAGCCTACGAGCAGTACTTC.